The 5 T cell receptor beta chains reported below all come from one sample, sequenced in a study of shared T cell receptors in the human thymus. Here immunoSEQ multiplex PCR was the method, and the copy in TCRdb shows in-frame clones only, minus some. The sample has around 340,000 clones, around 95% seen once; the top ten hold roughly 0.021%. The sequenced sample consisted of thymocytes. Every receptor here comes from a human donor.

V is TRBV7-2 and J is TRBJ1-4, with D possibly being TRBD1 (5 bases). Trimming pared 5 bases from V and 7 bases from J, leaving 14 bases between. The CDR3 is 14 residues long. Germline CDR1 reads SGHTA; CDR2 reads FQGNSA. CDR3 bases: TGTGCCAGCAGCGCCAGGGACCCTTTTGAAAAACTGTTTTTT. Residues: CASSARDPFEKLFF.

This chain links TRBV7-6 with TRBJ2-5; 10 bases line up with TRBD2. This CDR3 is 16 amino acids long. V dropped 5 bases and J dropped 4; count of bases not matched to a gene: 10. Germline V gene data show CDR1 as SGHVS and CDR2 as FNYEAQ. This CDR3 reads CASSTLLAGVRETQYF. The CDR3 DNA follows: TGTGCCAGCAGCACCCTTCTAGCGGGAGTGAGAGAGACCCAGTACTTC.

This chain uses TRBV6-1 with TRBJ2-7; D remains unclear. Between the trimmed V and J ends, which lost 1 base and 0 bases, there was a span of 16 bases. Germline assignment: CDR1 MNHNS and CDR2 SASEGT. CDR3 size: 17 residues. This chain's CDR3 is CASSEGPQAPSSYEQYF. CDR3 sequence (DNA): TGTGCCAGCAGTGAAGGGCCCCAGGCCCCTAGCTCCTACGAGCAGTACTTC.

This CDR3 reads CASSQPGQGTDTQYF. In nucleotides, the CDR3 is TGCGCCAGCAGCCAGCCGGGACAGGGGACAGATACGCAGTATTTT. The rearrangement joins TRBV4-1 to TRBJ2-3; 10 positions agree with TRBD1. The CDR3 is 15 amino acids. V was clipped by 3 bases and J by 3 bases; unmatched bases: 3. In germline, CDR1 is MGHRA, CDR2 YSYEKL.

V and J are TRBV19 and TRBJ2-7; 7 nucleotides align to TRBD2. CDR1 and CDR2 (germline): LNHDA, SQIVND (reference sequence). J gave up 2 bases and V 4 bases, and 11 bases lay outside the gene matches. This CDR3 comprises 16 residues. CDR3 region: CASSNELAGETYEQYF. CDR3 DNA: TGTGCCAGTAGTAACGAGTTAGCGGGCGAGACCTACGAGCAGTACTTC.